This passage covers 29 T cell receptor beta chains from one sample sequenced in a study of cytomegalovirus exposure and HLA in healthy donors. Amplification used 60 Vbeta primers and 13 Jbeta primers. Profiled with immunoSEQ multiplex PCR; TCRdb holds only in-frame clones, not every one. Among 150,000 to 200,000 clones, roughly 79% were seen once, and the ten largest hold 9.7%. The specimen was PBMCs. The receptors were sampled from a young man in good health and CMV-seropositive.

The CDR3 reads CASSSGLRGGRETQYF. In nucleotides, the CDR3 is TGTGCCAGCAGCTCTGGGTTGCGTGGGGGCCGGGAGACCCAGTACTTC. The chain is built from TRBV7-6 and TRBJ2-5; D might be TRBD1 (6 bases). Trimming took off 4 bases at V and 5 bases at J, with 20 bases between the two ends. The CDR3 loop spans 16 amino acids. Germline CDR1 and CDR2: SGHVS and FNYEAQ.

The table lists this clone with a few counts. The chain carries TRBV4-1 and TRBJ2-2; 8 bases agree with TRBD2. Germline CDR1 reads MGHRA; CDR2 reads YSYEKL. This CDR3 spans 17 amino acids. V shed 0 bases and J 2 bases; nucleotides not matched to a gene: 5. The CDR3 nucleotides are TGCGCCAGCAGCCAAGAAGGACTAGCCTTAAACACCGGGGAGCTGTTTTTT. Translating it yields CASSQEGLALNTGELFF.

The V call is TRBV4-1, the J call TRBJ1-5, with a weak D call TRBD1 (5 bases). CDR3 length: 16 residues. Between the trimmed V and J ends, which lost 3 bases and 7 bases, there was a span of 19 bases. In germline, CDR1 is MGHRA, CDR2 YSYEKL. CDR3 sequence: CASSQASRAGSQPQHF. Here the CDR3 DNA reads TGCGCCAGCAGCCAGGCATCCAGGGCAGGGTCCCAGCCCCAGCATTTT.

The chain is built from TRBV27 and TRBJ1-2; D unresolved. The CDR3 runs to 13 residues. Germline V gene sequence: CDR1 MNHEY, CDR2 SMNVEV (reference sequence). V was shortened by 2 bases and J by 4 bases, with 8 bases between the two germline ends. The CDR3 is CASSLTAVYGYTF. DNA for the CDR3: TGTGCCAGCAGTTTAACAGCCGTCTATGGCTACACCTTC.

The V call is TRBV6-1, the J call TRBJ1-4; weak D call: TRBD1 (5 bases). The V end was cut by 11 bases, the J end by 8 bases, with 24 bases between. The CDR3 contains 15 residues. The germline CDR1 and CDR2 sequences are MNHNS and SASEGT. CDR3 residues: CAVDDGGTGGEKLFF. The CDR3 DNA reads as TGTGCCGTCGATGACGGGGGGACCGGAGGGGAAAAACTGTTTTTT.

This clone was seen just once. A read error may account for a junction end that differs from germline. The chain employs TRBV7-7 and TRBJ2-7; no clear D gene. This CDR3 comprises 14 residues. Germline-derived CDR1 and CDR2 are SSHAT and FNYEAQ (reference sequence). Here the CDR3 DNA reads TGTGCTAGCAGCTTAGGTCCAGGATCCTACGAGCAGTACTTC. Its translation: CASSLGPGSYEQYF.

The rearrangement links TRBV4-1 to TRBJ2-7; 9 bases align to TRBD2. The CDR3 contains 15 residues. Per germline, CDR1 MGHRA and CDR2 YSYEKL. The junction had 2 bases not matched to a gene; V was cut back by 0 bases and J by 2 bases. CDR3 nucleotides: TGCGCCAGCAGCCAAGATGCGGGAGGGCCCTACGAGCAGTACTTC. Translated: CASSQDAGGPYEQYF.

The genes are TRBV4-1 and TRBJ2-3; D perhaps matches TRBD2 (6 bases). V lost 5 bases and J lost 2, with 11 bases in between. The germline V gene encodes CDR1 MGHRA and CDR2 YSYEKL. The CDR3 runs 14 residues. The CDR3 loop is CASSFGGYTDTQYF. CDR3 nucleotides: TGCGCCAGCAGCTTCGGGGGATACACAGATACGCAGTATTTT.

The CDR3 DNA is TGTGCCAGCAGCTGGGGGCGGGGACAGGAATCCTACGAGCAGTACTTC. It codes for CASSWGRGQESYEQYF. V and J are TRBV13 and TRBJ2-5; 8 bases match TRBD1. The DNA end is more similar to TRBJ2-7, so the J call may be wrong. This CDR3 contains 16 residues. CDR1 PRHDT and CDR2 FYEKMQ come from the germline V gene (reference sequence).

The chain uses TRBV5-4 and TRBJ1-1, with TRBD1 identical over 7 bases. Germline loops: CDR1 SGHNT, CDR2 YYREEE (reference sequence). Germline trimming cut 5 bases from V and 6 bases from J; bases unmatched to any gene: 7. The CDR3 contains 13 residues. Here the CDR3 DNA reads TGTGCCAGCAGTGGGAACAGGGGCTCTGAAGCTTTCTTT. Its protein is CASSGNRGSEAFF. The variable domain in full, completed from reference TRBV5-4 and TRBJ1-1, reads ETGVTQSPTHLIKTRGQQVTLRCSSQSGHNTVSWYQQALGQGPQFIFQYYREEENGRGNFPPRFSGLQFPNYSSELNVNALELDDSALYLCASSGNRGSEAFFGQGTRLTVV.

The chain employs TRBV5-1 and TRBJ2-3; 8 nucleotides line up with TRBD2. There are 14 residues in the CDR3. CDR1 is SGHRS, CDR2 YFSETQ, per germline. V lost 6 bases to trimming and J lost 1 base; unmatched junction nucleotides: 4. CDR3 amino acids: CASTGLAGTDTQYF. As DNA, the CDR3 is TGCGCCAGCACCGGACTAGCCGGCACAGATACGCAGTATTTT. Based on the CDR3 plus reference TRBV5-1 and TRBJ2-3, the full variable domain is KAGVTQTPRYLIKTRGQQVTLSCSPISGHRSVSWYQQTPGQGLQFLFEYFSETQRNKGNFPGRFSGRQFSNSRSEMNVSTLELGDSALYLCASTGLAGTDTQYFGPGTRLTVL.

This rearrangement joins TRBV7-9 to TRBJ2-7; D is perhaps TRBD2 (5 bases). CDR1 and CDR2 from the germline V gene are SEHNR and FQNEAQ (reference sequence). V shed 8 bases and J shed 2 bases, with 13 bases lying between them. This CDR3 comprises 13 residues. In DNA form, the CDR3 reads TGTGCCAGCTTAGCGAGCGTCCCCTACGAGCAGTACTTC. This codes for CASLASVPYEQYF. Together with reference TRBV7-9 and TRBJ2-7, the CDR3 gives the full variable domain: DTGVSQNPRHKITKRGQNVTFRCDPISEHNRLYWYRQTLGQGPEFLTYFQNEAQLEKSRLLSDRFSAERPKGSFSTLEIQRTEQGDSAMYLCASLASVPYEQYFGPGTRLTVT.

The chain employs TRBV18 and TRBJ2-2, with a possible D match to TRBD1 (6 bases). The V end lost 6 bases, the J end lost 0 bases, and 11 bases lay between the germline ends. Looked up from germline, CDR1 is KGHSH and CDR2 is LQKENI. The CDR3 sequence is 15 residues long. For the CDR3, the DNA is TGTGCCAGCTCTCTCGACAGGTCGAACACCGGGGAGCTGTTTTTT. This sequence encodes CASSLDRSNTGELFF.

V is TRBV19 and J is TRBJ2-7; 11 nucleotides match TRBD2. This CDR3 has 13 residues. The V and J ends lost 3 bases and 6 bases, in that order; junction bases with no gene match: 1. The germline CDR1 and CDR2 sequences are LNHDA and SQIVND (reference sequence). As DNA, the CDR3 is TGTGCCAGTAGTATCGGACTAGCGGGCGAGCAGTACTTC. It yields the protein CASSIGLAGEQYF. Filled out from reference TRBV19 and TRBJ2-7, the complete variable domain reads DGGITQSPKYLFRKEGQNVTLSCEQNLNHDAMYWYRQDPGQGLRLIYYSQIVNDFQKGDIAEGYSVSREKKESFPLTVTSAQKNPTAFYLCASSIGLAGEQYFGPGTRLTVT.

This chain joins TRBV4-3 and TRBJ1-1; 10 bases match TRBD1. J was trimmed by 0 bases and V by 3 bases; bases with no gene match: 1. The CDR3 is made up of 15 amino acids. CDR1 LGHNA and CDR2 YSLEER come from the germline V gene. CDR3 coding DNA: TGCGCCAGCAGCCATGACAGGGGGCTGAACACTGAAGCTTTCTTT. Residues: CASSHDRGLNTEAFF.

The chain has TRBV28 and TRBJ2-3, with a tentative D call TRBD2 (5 bases). This CDR3 contains 18 residues. Germline loops: CDR1 MDHEN, CDR2 SYDVKM. V dropped 6 bases and J dropped 4 bases, with 26 bases sitting between them. The CDR3 spells CASSEIPSRDQTADTQYF. For the CDR3, the DNA is TGTGCCAGCAGCGAGATACCCTCCCGGGATCAGACCGCAGATACGCAGTATTTT.

The CDR3 DNA is TGTGCCAGCAGCGCGCAATATAACCGCAATCAGCCCCAGCATTTT. Amino acid sequence: CASSAQYNRNQPQHF. This rearrangement joins TRBV21-1 to TRBJ1-5. TRBV21-1 is listed as a pseudogene. CDR3 length equals 15 residues.

CDR3 coding DNA: TGTGCCAGCAGCTTATGGGGAGGGAATGAAAAACTGTTTTTT. Its translation is CASSLWGGNEKLFF. The rearrangement joins TRBV11-2 to TRBJ1-4; D is undetermined. Germline V gene data show CDR1 as SGHAT and CDR2 as FQNNGV. V was clipped by 2 bases and J by 5 bases, with 9 bases between them. The CDR3 extends over 14 amino acids.

The gene calls are TRBV4-3 and TRBJ2-6, with D perhaps matching TRBD1 (6 bases). V dropped 2 bases and J dropped 0 bases, with 11 bases sitting between them. The CDR3 is 17 residues long. Germline CDR1 LGHNA, CDR2 YSLEER. Written as DNA, the CDR3 is TGCGCCAGCAGCCAAAGGACAGCCATCTCTGGGGCCAACGTCCTGACTTTC. This sequence encodes CASSQRTAISGANVLTF.

V usage is TRBV7-9 and J usage is TRBJ2-1; 7 bases match TRBD1. CDR3 size: 15 residues. With 5 bases clipped from V and 6 bases from J, the junction kept 10 bases outside the gene matches. Germline-derived CDR1 and CDR2 are SEHNR and FQNEAQ (reference sequence). The CDR3 spells CASSPRTGSLNEQFF. CDR3 coding DNA: TGTGCCAGCAGCCCCAGGACAGGCAGCCTCAATGAGCAGTTCTTC.

The chain has TRBV7-6 and TRBJ2-1; TRBD2 matches 8 bases. Trimming at V came to 5 bases and at J to 9 bases, leaving 9 bases not matched to a gene. The CDR3 runs 14 residues. Germline CDR1 SGHVS, CDR2 FNYEAQ. For the CDR3, the DNA is TGTGCCAGCAGCCCGGGACTAGGGAACACTGAGCAGTTCTTC. Its protein product is CASSPGLGNTEQFF.

The J gene is TRBJ2-1, the V gene TRBV6-6, with D possibly being TRBD2 (7 bases). The CDR3 totals 14 residues. Germline V gene lookup returns CDR1 MNHNY and CDR2 SVGAGI (reference sequence). V shed 7 bases and J shed 5 bases, with 15 bases lying between them. CDR3 sequence reads: CASKMVGGHNEQFF. The CDR3 bases are TGTGCCAGCAAGATGGTGGGGGGGCACAATGAGCAGTTCTTC.

The chain uses TRBV6-6 and TRBJ1-2, with 10 nucleotides matching TRBD1. Trimming removed 5 bases from V and 8 bases from J; junction bases left unmatched: 5. CDR3 length: 13 residues. CDR1 is MNHNY and CDR2 is SVGAGI in the germline V gene (reference sequence). The CDR3 DNA reads as TGTGCCAGCAGTAGATTGACAGGGGGCGGCTACACCTTC. Translating gives CASSRLTGGGYTF.

V and J are TRBV5-1 and TRBJ2-1, with a weak D call TRBD2 (6 bases). Deletions cut 4 bases from V and 4 bases from J, with 18 bases between. This CDR3 region has 16 residues. The V gene's germline CDR1 is SGHRS and CDR2 YFSETQ. CDR3 amino acids: CASSPEGLLSYNEQFF. CDR3 nucleotides: TGCGCCAGCAGCCCCGAGGGACTTTTATCTTACAATGAGCAGTTCTTC.

The chain links TRBV29-1 to TRBJ2-1, with TRBD2 matching over 10 bases. The V segment lost 2 bases and the J segment 5 bases; nucleotides outside the gene matches: 6. The germline V gene encodes CDR1 SQVTM and CDR2 ANQGSEA. CDR3 length: 15 residues. CDR3 loop: CSVERGLAGDNEQFF. The CDR3 DNA reads as TGCAGCGTTGAAAGGGGCCTAGCGGGAGACAATGAGCAGTTCTTC.

Turning to this clone: At one boundary the junction diverges from the germline segment, which might be a read error. The chain uses TRBV7-7 and TRBJ2-5; 11 bases fit TRBD1. CDR1 and CDR2 from the germline V gene are SSHAT and FNYEAQ (reference sequence). CDR3 length equals 16 residues. In nucleotides, the CDR3 is TGTGCTAGCAGCTCCGGACAGGGGGCTTTCCAAGAGACCCAGTACTTC. This encodes CASSSGQGAFQETQYF. Using reference TRBV7-7 and TRBJ2-5 for the parts outside the CDR3, the full variable domain is GAGVSQSPRYKVTKRGQDVTLRCDPISSHATLYWYQQALGQGPEFLTYFNYEAQPDKSGLPSDRFSAERPEGSISTLTIQRTEQRDSAMYRCASSSGQGAFQETQYFGPGTRLLVL.

The chain recombines TRBV29-1 with TRBJ1-1; D not certain. Germline V gene lookup returns CDR1 SQVTM and CDR2 ANQGSEA. This CDR3 comprises 11 residues. V was shortened by 4 bases and J by 7 bases, with 10 bases between the two germline ends. The CDR3 sequence is CSVVRGDEAFF. The CDR3, as DNA: TGCAGCGTTGTGCGCGGCGATGAAGCTTTCTTT.

The chain joins TRBV9 to TRBJ2-3, with 9 bases that match TRBD2. Per the germline V gene, CDR1 is SGDLS and CDR2 is YYNGEE. J gave up 1 base and V 4 bases, and 10 bases lay outside the gene matches. The CDR3 has 17 amino acids. The CDR3 region is CASSPRRGGGGTDTQYF. CDR3 coding DNA: TGTGCCAGCAGCCCCAGGAGGGGCGGGGGGGGCACAGATACGCAGTATTTT. Supplemented by reference TRBV9 and TRBJ2-3, the full variable domain reads DSGVTQTPKHLITATGQRVTLRCSPRSGDLSVYWYQQSLDQGLQFLIQYYNGEERAKGNILERFSAQQFPDLHSELNLSSLELGDSALYFCASSPRRGGGGTDTQYFGPGTRLTVL.

The chain recombines TRBV7-2 with TRBJ1-3; D unresolved. V was clipped by 1 base and J by 0 bases, with 7 bases between them. Germline V gene data show CDR1 as SGHTA and CDR2 as FQGNSA. This CDR3 has 15 amino acids. The CDR3 bases are TGTGCCAGCAGCTTAGAGAAGAGCTCTGGAAACACCATATATTTT. Translation: CASSLEKSSGNTIYF.